This TCR beta chain originates from a study of T cells in Graves' hyperthyroidism and ophthalmopathy. Study results and caveats: Expanded thyroid clonotypes (above 0.001) were mostly also found in blood.

RNA transcripts served as the template for amplifying TCR beta CDR3 regions. HTBI primers were the set used in a first-round RT-PCR of the TCR CDR3. Via MiXCR, TCRdb re-called the multiplex PCR reads, giving one row per CDR3 protein. This repertoire shows about 480,000 distinct CDR3 sequences, 13% to 15% found once; its top ten account for around 17%. This clonotype was seen repeatedly, ten times or more. Its cognate antigen is unknown. Germline CDR1 is SGHNT and CDR2 is YENEEA. CDR3 length: 12 residues. The germline V and J ends were trimmed by 5 bases and 12 bases, with 15 bases remaining between them.

The receptor's source is a woman between 18 and 29 years old with Graves' hyperthyroidism. V usage is TRBV11-3 and J usage is TRBJ2-3; possible D gene TRBD2, 6 bases. The material sequenced was blood. CDR3 bases: TGTGCCAGCAGCCCCTCGGAGGGCGCACAGTATTTT. Translating it yields CASSPSEGAQYF.